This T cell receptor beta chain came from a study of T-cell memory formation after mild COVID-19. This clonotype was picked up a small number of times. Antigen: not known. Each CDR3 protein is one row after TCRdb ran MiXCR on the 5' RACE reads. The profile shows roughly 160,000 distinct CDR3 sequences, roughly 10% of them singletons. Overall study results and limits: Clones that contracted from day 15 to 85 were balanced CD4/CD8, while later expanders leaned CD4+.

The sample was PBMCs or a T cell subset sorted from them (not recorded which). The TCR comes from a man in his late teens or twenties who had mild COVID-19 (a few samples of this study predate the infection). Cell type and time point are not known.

For the CDR3, the DNA is TGTGCCAGCAGCTTAGGGTCGACTAGCATGCGGGAGACCCAGTACTTC. Encoded protein: CASSLGSTSMRETQYF. The chain is built from TRBV7-2 and TRBJ2-5; 7 positions match TRBD2. From germline, CDR1 is SGHTA and CDR2 FQGNSA. The CDR3 is 16 residues long. J was trimmed by 5 bases and V by 1 base; bases with no gene match: 10.